What follows is one T cell receptor beta chain and its context. As yet, its antigen is unknown. These data are taken from a study of T cell repertoires in cytomegalovirus infection. The wider study: Both CMV infection and a matching HLA type were indicated by public TCR beta signatures. Study observations and caveats: Clonotype analysis showed dominance of the ex vivo response by HLA-C-restricted CMV-specific TCR beta clonotypes.

TCRdb redid the calling of the reads with MiXCR, one entry per CDR3 protein. The sample holds about 200,000 distinct CDR3 sequences, more than 9% seen once. The CDR3 covers 17 residues. CDR1 is DFQATT, CDR2 SNEGSKA, per germline (reference sequence). J lost 7 bases, V lost 3 bases, and 14 bases had no gene match. This sequence originates from a human donor in good health (CMV status not recorded). Some clones in this sample may be carry-over from other donors' samples. The chain joins TRBV20-1 to TRBJ2-1; 11 bases are shared with TRBD2. The source material was PBMCs. In nucleotides, the CDR3 is TGCAGTGCTAGCCCCATTGTATTAGCGGGAGGGGGGAATGAGCAGTTCTTC. Protein sequence: CSASPIVLAGGGNEQFF.